The source of this T cell receptor (beta chain) is a study of Graves' ophthalmopathy and Graves' hyperthyroidism. Study in general: Blood was drawn at initial diagnosis, before any treatment. Findings of the study overall: Detection in blood was also observed for most expanded thyroid clonotypes above 0.001 frequency. Sensitivity of around 67% and specificity of roughly 72% were achieved by the model that predicted ophthalmopathy progression.

Amplification of the TCR beta CDR3 regions used RNA transcripts (as template). A first-round RT-PCR used HTBI primers, followed by a second-round multiplex PCR. Each CDR3 protein gets one entry after TCRdb re-called the multiplex PCR reads with MiXCR. In the table there are about 390,000 distinct CDR3 sequences, 15% of which are singletons. This clonotype was seen repeatedly, ten times or more. What it binds is not known. The germline gives CDR1 SEHNR, CDR2 FQNEAQ (reference sequence). The CDR3 runs to 13 residues. Trimming pared 2 bases from V and 10 bases from J, leaving 9 bases between. The evidence that diagnosis relied on was clinical symptoms, serum thyroxine, TRAb, thyroid ultrasound and orbital computed tomography.

Sequenced input: peripheral blood. The sequence was obtained from a young woman with stable Graves' hyperthyroidism. V gene TRBV7-9 combines with J gene TRBJ1-6; D perhaps matches TRBD1 (6 bases). The CDR3 DNA is TGTGCCAGCAGCTTACAGGGGAGCTCACCCCTCCACTTT. Translation gives CASSLQGSSPLHF.